This section outlines one T cell receptor beta chain sequence together with its context. The antigen remains undetermined. The read ends 3 residues early relative to the CDR3; the germline J gene fills the gap. Sequencing used immunoSEQ multiplex PCR; TCRdb keeps in-frame clones, though not all of them. The table for this sample gives about 30,000 clones. This CDR3 comprises 15 residues. Per germline, CDR1 LNHDA and CDR2 SQIVND (reference sequence). This sample was included in a study of T cells in women clearing cervical HPV infection. About the study: Cases were women with histologically confirmed HPV16-related CIN3 or worse, including 2 invasive cancers. Blood came at first lesion visit for cases, post-clearance for controls.

Study-level results: Effector/memory and HPV-specific T cells were not isolated, and association timing is unknown.

What was sequenced was blood buffy coat. The clonotype comes from a woman aged 18-70 years with a cervical HPV16 infection that either progressed to CIN3+ or cleared (not recorded which). V is TRBV19 and J is TRBJ1-2; 9 positions match TRBD1. CDR3 in amino acids: CASSIRQGGTDTYTF. CDR3 DNA (partial): TGTGCCAGTAGTATCCGACAGGGGGGCACAGATACC.